These 26 T cell receptor beta chains were all obtained from the same sample, sequenced in a study of blood T cell repertoires in COVID-19. Measured with immunoSEQ multiplex PCR; TCRdb has only the in-frame clones, and not every one. The sample has about 160,000 clones; approximately 90% are singletons. Sequenced input: peripheral blood. The source of these receptors is a woman between 55 and 75 years old with active or convalescent COVID-19.

V usage is TRBV6-2 or TRBV6-3 and J usage is TRBJ1-2, with a possible D match to TRBD1 (6 bases). This CDR3 is built from 14 residues. The V end lost 2 bases, the J end lost 4 bases, and 11 bases lay between the germline ends. Germline CDR1 MNHEY, CDR2 SVGEGT. CDR3 sequence (DNA): TGTGCCAGCAGTTACGGAGGACAGTTCTATGGCTACACCTTC. This encodes CASSYGGQFYGYTF.

The gene calls are TRBV7-9 and TRBJ1-2, with D perhaps TRBD1 (5 bases). The germline gives CDR1 SEHNR, CDR2 FQNEAQ (reference sequence). V was pared by 0 bases and J by 6 bases, with 11 bases between. This CDR3 spans 14 amino acids. The CDR3 sequence: CASSLAWAGHGYTF. The DNA for the CDR3 is TGTGCCAGCAGCTTAGCATGGGCGGGGCATGGCTACACCTTC.

This clone was recorded only once. J is TRBJ2-5 and V is TRBV7-2, with 8 bases identical to TRBD2. V gave up 1 base and J gave up 5 bases; unmatched junction bases: 15. CDR3 length: 18 amino acids. CDR1 and CDR2 from the germline V gene are SGHTA and FQGNSA. The chain's CDR3 is CASSLGTLTGGIGETQYF. The CDR3 nucleotides are TGTGCCAGCAGCTTAGGAACCCTCACGGGGGGGATCGGGGAGACCCAGTACTTC.

The V and J genes are TRBV11-2 and TRBJ1-4; D may be TRBD1 (5 bases). This CDR3 comprises 15 residues. Deletions cut 4 bases from V and 3 bases from J, with 12 bases between. In germline, CDR1 is SGHAT, CDR2 FQNNGV. The CDR3 region is CASSSTGEANEKLFF. In DNA form, the CDR3 reads TGTGCCAGCAGCTCTACAGGAGAAGCTAATGAAAAACTGTTTTTT.

The V call is TRBV28, the J call TRBJ2-4; TRBD1 might be the D (5 bases). Germline CDR1 is MDHEN and CDR2 is SYDVKM. V gave up 7 bases and J gave up 1 base, with 17 bases separating them. CDR3 length: 16 residues. This CDR3 reads CASTPLGVEAKNIQYF. CDR3 nucleotides: TGTGCCAGCACCCCCCTAGGGGTTGAGGCCAAAAACATTCAGTACTTC.

CDR3 sequence (DNA): TGTGCCAGCAGTTTAAGAGGGTTCCAGTACTTC. Translated, it gives CASSLRGFQYF. This rearrangement joins TRBV12-3 or TRBV12-4 to TRBJ2-5; possibly TRBD2 for D (5 bases). The CDR3 length is 11 residues. V was clipped by 2 bases and J by 10 bases, with 8 bases between them.

This clone was picked up one time. V usage is TRBV18 and J usage is TRBJ2-1; 8 nucleotides match TRBD1. The CDR3 covers 15 residues. V was pared by 4 bases and J by 0 bases, with 2 bases of the junction left unmatched. CDR1 is KGHSH and CDR2 is LQKENI in the germline V gene. The CDR3: CASSLGTGSYNEQFF. The CDR3 coding sequence is TGTGCCAGCTCACTGGGGACAGGCTCCTACAATGAGCAGTTCTTC.

The V and J genes are TRBV4-3 and TRBJ2-4; D is possibly TRBD1 (6 bases). The V and J ends lost 3 bases and 1 base respectively, with 10 bases between them. Germline CDR1 reads LGHNA; CDR2 reads YSLEER. The CDR3 runs to 15 residues. The CDR3 region is CASSQGASAKNIQYF. The CDR3 coding sequence is TGCGCCAGCAGCCAGGGGGCCAGTGCCAAAAACATTCAGTACTTC.

The rearrangement links TRBV4-3 to TRBJ1-5, with D tentatively TRBD1 (5 bases). CDR1 is LGHNA and CDR2 is YSLEER in the germline V gene. The germline V and J ends were trimmed by 2 bases and 1 base, with 9 bases remaining between them. This CDR3 has 15 residues. The CDR3 is CASSQYWGSNQPQHF. The CDR3 nucleotides are TGCGCCAGCAGCCAATATTGGGGCAGCAATCAGCCCCAGCATTTT.

The V and J genes are TRBV5-8 and TRBJ2-2; 9 bases are shared with TRBD1. This CDR3 contains 17 residues. V gave up 4 bases and J gave up 0 bases; unmatched junction bases: 7. Germline CDR1 and CDR2: SGHTS and YDEGEE. CDR3 in DNA: TGTGCCAGCAGCCTAGGACAGGGGAGAACGAACACCGGGGAGCTGTTTTTT. Translating gives CASSLGQGRTNTGELFF.

For this clone: One junction end disagrees with the germline gene, perhaps due to a read error. V usage is TRBV25-1 and J usage is TRBJ1-5, with D perhaps matching TRBD1 (5 bases). This CDR3 comprises 14 residues. Per the germline V gene, CDR1 is MGHDK and CDR2 is SYGVNS. The chain's CDR3 is CASSEPGGNRPQHF. Written as DNA, the CDR3 is TGTGCCAGCAGTGAACCGGGGGGGAATCGGCCCCAGCATTTT.

The chain joins TRBV15 to TRBJ2-2, with D perhaps TRBD1 (5 bases). The CDR3 contains 14 residues. Per the germline V gene, CDR1 is LNHNV and CDR2 is YYDKDF (reference sequence). The ends were cut back, 3 bases at V and 0 bases at J, with 5 bases in the middle. The chain's CDR3 is CATSRTANTGELFF. CDR3 bases: TGTGCCACCAGCAGGACAGCGAACACCGGGGAGCTGTTTTTT.

The rearrangement links TRBV5-6 to TRBJ2-3; 8 bases align to TRBD2. V lost 4 bases to trimming and J lost 2 bases; unmatched junction nucleotides: 6. The CDR3 is 15 amino acids. From germline, CDR1 is SGHDT and CDR2 YYEEEE. CDR3 amino acids: CASSPSGRLTDTQYF. The CDR3 coding sequence is TGTGCCAGCAGCCCTAGCGGGCGCCTCACAGATACGCAGTATTTT.

This rearrangement joins TRBV2 to TRBJ1-6; no definite D call. Germline V lookup: CDR1 SNHLY, CDR2 FYNNEI. The CDR3 sequence is 18 residues long. The V gene lost 7 bases and the J gene lost 4 bases, with 23 bases spanning the gap. CDR3 nucleotides: TGTGCCAGCAACGGGAACAGTAACTACAATGTTTATAATTCACCCCTCCACTTT. It specifies CASNGNSNYNVYNSPLHF.

The CDR3 reads CATGTGLETQYF. Written as DNA, the CDR3 is TGTGCCACAGGGACAGGGTTGGAGACCCAGTACTTC. The rearrangement joins TRBV19 to TRBJ2-5; the match to TRBD1 covers 9 bases. The CDR3 loop spans 12 amino acids. Germline CDR1 reads LNHDA; CDR2 reads SQIVND (reference sequence). The V segment lost 10 bases and the J segment 5 bases; nucleotides outside the gene matches: 5.

This chain uses TRBV11-2 with TRBJ1-3; 8 positions agree with TRBD1. Germline CDR1 is SGHAT and CDR2 is FQNNGV. The V gene end was trimmed by 1 base and the J gene end by 3 bases; junction bases not matched to a gene: 2. The length of the CDR3 is 15 residues. The CDR3 bases are TGTGCCAGCAGCTTAGTGGGGACAGGTGGAAACACCATATATTTT. It codes for CASSLVGTGGNTIYF.

This chain connects TRBV30 to TRBJ2-6; no clear D. The CDR3 extends over 14 amino acids. The germline V and J ends were trimmed by 8 bases and 2 bases, with 13 bases remaining between them. Germline V CDR1 and CDR2: GTSNPN, SVGIG (reference sequence). The CDR3 DNA sequence: TGTGCCGGAGCCATGGAAACTGGGGCCAACGTCCTGACTTTC. Translated: CAGAMETGANVLTF.

This chain connects TRBV9 to TRBJ2-3; the match to TRBD2 covers 12 bases. The CDR3 runs to 18 residues. Looked up from germline, CDR1 is SGDLS and CDR2 is YYNGEE. J was trimmed by 2 bases and V by 0 bases; bases with no gene match: 7. The CDR3 here is CASSVELAGGFFTDTQYF. CDR3 bases: TGTGCCAGCAGCGTAGAACTAGCGGGGGGTTTTTTCACAGATACGCAGTATTTT.

The chain carries TRBV5-1 and TRBJ2-1; TRBD2 matches at 10 bases. CDR1 is SGHRS, CDR2 YFSETQ, per germline. The CDR3 totals 15 residues. The trim removed 4 bases at V and 8 bases at J, leaving 9 bases unmatched. The CDR3 DNA reads TGCGCCAGCAGCCCCATAGCGGGGGGAATCGATGAGCAGTTCTTC. Amino acid sequence: CASSPIAGGIDEQFF.

This clone was seen only once. V gene TRBV6-1 combines with J gene TRBJ2-1, with a tentative D call TRBD2 (6 bases). The V and J ends lost 5 bases and 7 bases respectively, with 9 bases between them. Germline V lookup: CDR1 MNHNS, CDR2 SASEGT. This CDR3 region has 12 residues. CDR3 protein: CASSLRGNEQFF. The CDR3 DNA follows: TGTGCCAGCAGTTTGCGGGGTAATGAGCAGTTCTTC.

The chain recombines TRBV5-6 with TRBJ2-5; no firm D call. This CDR3 has 12 residues. The germline V and J ends were trimmed by 3 bases and 5 bases, with 8 bases remaining between them. In germline, CDR1 is SGHDT, CDR2 YYEEEE. In DNA form, the CDR3 reads TGTGCCAGCAGCTCTAGTGTGGAGACCCAGTACTTC. Translation: CASSSSVETQYF.

DNA for the CDR3: TGCGCCAGCAGCCAAGAAGGGGGACAGGGGGCGCGGAATGGCTACACCTTC. This gives the protein CASSQEGGQGARNGYTF. The chain recombines TRBV4-3 with TRBJ1-2, with TRBD1 matching over 12 bases. The CDR3 length is 17 residues. V lost 0 bases to trimming and J lost 6 bases; unmatched junction nucleotides: 8. Germline lookup yields CDR1 LGHNA and CDR2 YSLEER.

This chain joins TRBV10-2 and TRBJ1-5; TRBD1 aligns across 8 bases. The V gene's germline CDR1 is WSHSY and CDR2 SAAADI. There are 14 residues in the CDR3. Trimming at V came to 7 bases and at J to 6 bases, leaving 8 bases not matched to a gene. The CDR3 DNA sequence: TGCGCCAGCACCACACAGGGGGTGGGTCAGCCCCAGCATTTT. Translated, it gives CASTTQGVGQPQHF.

The chain links TRBV5-5 to TRBJ1-4; D is possibly TRBD1 (6 bases). CDR1 is SGHKS and CDR2 is YYEKEE in the germline V gene (reference sequence). V lost 3 bases to trimming and J lost 6 bases, with 24 bases between them. The length of the CDR3 is 18 residues. CDR3 nucleotides: TGTGCCAGCAGCTCTACAGGGTACAGGGCCAGACCAGATGAAAAACTGTTTTTT. Translation gives CASSSTGYRARPDEKLFF.

The chain links TRBV6-2 or TRBV6-3 to TRBJ2-5; D perhaps matches TRBD2 (6 bases). CDR1 MNHEY and CDR2 SVGEGT come from the germline V gene. V was pared by 2 bases and J by 1 base, with 20 bases between. The CDR3 extends over 18 amino acids. The CDR3 protein is CASSYVVGYAGLQETQYF. Written as DNA, the CDR3 is TGTGCCAGCAGTTACGTCGTCGGCTACGCGGGGCTCCAAGAGACCCAGTACTTC.

The V and J genes are TRBV7-9 and TRBJ1-1, with D possibly TRBD1 on 5 matching bases. This CDR3 is 13 amino acids long. Trimming removed 4 bases from V and 5 bases from J, with 11 bases in between. The germline gives CDR1 SEHNR, CDR2 FQNEAQ (reference sequence). The CDR3 is CASSSGVSTEAFF. The CDR3, as DNA: TGTGCCAGCAGCTCGGGGGTATCGACTGAAGCTTTCTTT.